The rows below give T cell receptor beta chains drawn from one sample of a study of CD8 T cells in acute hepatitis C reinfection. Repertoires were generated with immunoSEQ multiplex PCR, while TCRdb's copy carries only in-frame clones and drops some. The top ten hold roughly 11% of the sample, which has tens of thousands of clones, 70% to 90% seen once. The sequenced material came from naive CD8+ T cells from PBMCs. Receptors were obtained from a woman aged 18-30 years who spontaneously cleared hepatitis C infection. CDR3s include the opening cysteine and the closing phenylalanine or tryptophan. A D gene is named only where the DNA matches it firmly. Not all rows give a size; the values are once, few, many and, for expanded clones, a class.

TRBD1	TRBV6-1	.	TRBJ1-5	TGTGCCAGCAGTGGGAGAAGGACAGGGTATCAGCCCCAGCATTTT	CASSGRRTGYQPQHF
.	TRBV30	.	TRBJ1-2	TGTGCCTGGAGCACATCAGGGGCTGGTGATGGCTACACCTTC	CAWSTSGAGDGYTF
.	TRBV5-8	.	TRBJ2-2	TGTGCCAGCCCCTCGTCGAGCACCGGGGAGCTGTTTTTT	CASPSSSTGELFF
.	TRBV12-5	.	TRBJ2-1	TGTGCTAGTGGGGCCGCGGAGGGGGTCCATGAGCAGTTCTTC	CASGAAEGVHEQFF
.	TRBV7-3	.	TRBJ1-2	TGTGCCAGCAGCGAAGCCCCCTGGGATGGCTACACCTTC	CASSEAPWDGYTF
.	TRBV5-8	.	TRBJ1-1	TGTGCCAGCAGTACGGCTTTCTTT	CASSTAFF
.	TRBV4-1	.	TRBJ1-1	TGCGCCAGCAGCCACTACACTGAAGCTTTCTTT	CASSHYTEAFF
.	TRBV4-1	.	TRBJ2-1	TGCGCCAGCAGCCGAATGAGCTCCTACAATGAGCAGTTCTTC	CASSRMSSYNEQFF
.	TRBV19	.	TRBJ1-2	TGTGCCAGTAGTATAGTGGGACCGGCCTCGGGCTACACCTTC	CASSIVGPASGYTF
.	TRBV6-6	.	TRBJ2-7	TGTGCCAGCAGTTACAGGGATAAATTTCCCCTCGAGCAGTACTTC	CASSYRDKFPLEQYF
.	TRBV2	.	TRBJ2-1	TGTGCCAGCAGTGAAAGGGGGAGTAGTCCCTACAATGAGCAGTTCTTC	CASSERGSSPYNEQFF
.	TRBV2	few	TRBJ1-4	TGTGCCAGCAGTGCGATAGGGGGAGGGGAAAAACTGTTTTTT	CASSAIGGGEKLFF
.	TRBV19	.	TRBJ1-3	TGTGCCAGTAGTCCGGACGGGAGTACTGGAAACACCATATATTTT	CASSPDGSTGNTIYF
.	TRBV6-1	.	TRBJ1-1	TGTGCCAGCAGTGAATACGGGAAGACAGTGAACACTGAAGCTTTCTTT	CASSEYGKTVNTEAFF
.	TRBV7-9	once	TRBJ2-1	TGTGCCAGCAGCTTGGTAGCTGACAATGAGCAGTTCTTC	CASSLVADNEQFF
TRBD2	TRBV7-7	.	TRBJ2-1	TGTGCCAGCAGCCTTGGGACTAGCGGGGACCTCGGCACCTACAATGAGCAGTTCTTC	CASSLGTSGDLGTYNEQFF
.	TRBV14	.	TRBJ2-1	TGTGCCAGCGCCGTGACTAGACACAATGAGCAGTTCTTC	CASAVTRHNEQFF
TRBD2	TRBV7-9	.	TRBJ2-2	TGTGCCAGCAGCCCTAGCGGGAGGGCCACCGGGGAGCTGTTTTTT	CASSPSGRATGELFF
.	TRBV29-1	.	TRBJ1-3	TGCAGCGTTGTTGCCCTCAATACTGGAAACACCATATATTTT	CSVVALNTGNTIYF
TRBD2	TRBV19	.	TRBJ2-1	TGTGCCAGTAGTAAGGGACTAGCGAGTAACAATGAGCAGTTCTTC	CASSKGLASNNEQFF
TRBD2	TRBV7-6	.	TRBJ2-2	TGTGCCAGCAGCCCGGGACTAGCGGGAGGAAAATTTGAGGACGGGGAGCTGTTTTTT	CASSPGLAGGKFEDGELFF
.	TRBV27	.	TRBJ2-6	TGTGCCAGCAGGGTGGCTGGGGCCAACGTCCTGACTTTC	CASRVAGANVLTF
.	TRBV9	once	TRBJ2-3	TGTGCCAGCAGCGTAGAAGGCAACACAGATACGCAGTATTTT	CASSVEGNTDTQYF
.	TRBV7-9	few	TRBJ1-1	TGTGCCAGCAGCCACACCGGGGAAAAAGCTTTCTTT	CASSHTGEKAFF
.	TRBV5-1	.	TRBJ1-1	TGCGCCAGCAGCTCGATTATGAACACTGAAGCTTTCTTT	CASSSIMNTEAFF
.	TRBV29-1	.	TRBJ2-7	TGCAGCGTAATCGGGACGATGTACGAGCAGTACTTC	CSVIGTMYEQYF
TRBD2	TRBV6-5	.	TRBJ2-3	TGTGCCAGCACAGCGGGAGGGCCTGCAGATACGCAGTATTTT	CASTAGGPADTQYF
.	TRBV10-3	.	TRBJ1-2	TGTGCCATCAGTGAGTCGACTGAGGGGTACTATGGCTACACCTTC	CAISESTEGYYGYTF
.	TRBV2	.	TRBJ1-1	TGTGCCAGCAGTGGATGGTGGGGCACTGAAGCTTTCTTT	CASSGWWGTEAFF
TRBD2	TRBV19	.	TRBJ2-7	TGTGCCAGTAGTATACTAGCGGGAGGGTTTGATCAGGAGTACGAGCAGTACTTC	CASSILAGGFDQEYEQYF
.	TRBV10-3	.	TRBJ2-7	TGTGCCATCAGTGAGACCCACAGAAGCTCCTACGAGCAGTACTTC	CAISETHRSSYEQYF
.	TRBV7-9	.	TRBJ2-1	TGTGCCAGCAGTTCTCTCGATCCCAGCTCCTACAATGAGCAGTTCTTC	CASSSLDPSSYNEQFF
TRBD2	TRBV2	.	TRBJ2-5	TGTGCCAGCAGAGAGGGACTACGAGACGGGCAGACCCAGTACTTC	CASREGLRDGQTQYF
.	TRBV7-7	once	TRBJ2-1	TGTGCCAGCAGCTTAGCAGAACTACCACGAGAAACTACTACCTACAATGAGCAGTTCTTC	CASSLAELPRETTTYNEQFF
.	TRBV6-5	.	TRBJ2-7	TGTGCCAGCAGACAAGGACAGAGGCTCTACTACGAGCAGTACTTC	CASRQGQRLYYEQYF
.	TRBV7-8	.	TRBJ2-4	TGTGCCAGCAGCTTATTCGTGGGCTCCAAAAACATTCAGTACTTC	CASSLFVGSKNIQYF
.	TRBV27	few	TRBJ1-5	TGTGCCAGCTCCCCCGGGGGGCAGCCCCAGCATTTT	CASSPGGQPQHF
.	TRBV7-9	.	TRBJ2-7	TGTGCCAGCAGCCTTAGCAGGGCATTTTCCGAGCAGTACTTC	CASSLSRAFSEQYF
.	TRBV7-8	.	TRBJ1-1	TGTGCCAGCACCCCGGCCATGAACACTGAAGCTTTCTTT	CASTPAMNTEAFF
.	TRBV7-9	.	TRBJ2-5	TGTGCCAGCAGCGCTCCCCACCCGGAGACCCAGTACTTC	CASSAPHPETQYF
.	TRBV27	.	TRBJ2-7	TGTGCCAGCAGTGAACCGGGCTCCTATTCCTACGAGCAGTACTTC	CASSEPGSYSYEQYF
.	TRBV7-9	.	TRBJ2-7	TGTGCCAGCAGCTTAGCACGTAGCGAGCAGTACTTC	CASSLARSEQYF
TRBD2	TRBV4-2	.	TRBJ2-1	TGTGCCAGCAGCCCAGCCGGGACTAGCGGGAAGGGGGCCTACAATGAGCAGTTCTTC	CASSPAGTSGKGAYNEQFF
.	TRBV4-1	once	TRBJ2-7	TGCGCCAGCAGCCAAGAGAGGGGAGTTGCCTACGAGCAGTACTTC	CASSQERGVAYEQYF
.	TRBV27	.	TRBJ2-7	TGTGCCAGCAAGGGCCCTGACGAGCAGTACTTC	CASKGPDEQYF
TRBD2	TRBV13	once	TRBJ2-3	TGTGCCAGCAGCTTAGGCCCGGGACTAGCGGGAGGGCCGACGACAGATACGCAGTATTTT	CASSLGPGLAGGPTTDTQYF
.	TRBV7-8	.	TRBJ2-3	TGTGCCAGCAGCTTCGGCTTAGACGGGAGCGGCACAGATACGCAGTATTTT	CASSFGLDGSGTDTQYF
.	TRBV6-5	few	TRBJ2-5	TGTGCCAGCAGTGCTCCTCTTAAGTACCAAGAGACCCAGTACTTC	CASSAPLKYQETQYF
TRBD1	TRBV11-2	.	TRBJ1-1	TGTGCCAGCAGCCTCTACCAGGCACCGGGACAGGGGAGGGCTGAAGCTTTCTTT	CASSLYQAPGQGRAEAFF
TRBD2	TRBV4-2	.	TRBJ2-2	TGTGCCAGCAGCCAGCCACTAGCGGGAGTTTTAGTTGAGGAGCTGTTTTTT	CASSQPLAGVLVEELFF
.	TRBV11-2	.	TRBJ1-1	TGTGCCAGCAGCTCGAACACTGAAGCTTTCTTT	CASSSNTEAFF
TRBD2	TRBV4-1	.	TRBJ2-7	TGCGCCAGCAGCCAAGCGCCGGGACTAGCAAACTACGAGCAGTACTTC	CASSQAPGLANYEQYF
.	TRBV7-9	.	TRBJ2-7	TGTGCCAGCAGCTCCCTGTTCGGTACGTACTTC	CASSSLFGTYF
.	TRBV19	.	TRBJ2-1	TGTGCCAGTAGGACGGGAGAGGATAATGAGCAGTTCTTC	CASRTGEDNEQFF
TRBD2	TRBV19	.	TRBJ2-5	TGTGCCAGTACCCTAGCGGGAGGGGCGGGGGAGACCCAGTACTTC	CASTLAGGAGETQYF
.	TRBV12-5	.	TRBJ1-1	TGTGCTAGTGGTTTAGGTTATGGGGGTAGGGGCGCTGAAGCTTTCTTT	CASGLGYGGRGAEAFF
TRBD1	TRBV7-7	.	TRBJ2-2	TGTGCCAGCAGCTCATGGGGACAGGGGGGACCTCGAGACACCGGGGAGCTGTTTTTT	CASSSWGQGGPRDTGELFF